This T cell receptor beta chain comes out of a study of cytomegalovirus exposure and HLA in healthy donors (TCRdb year 2017). Regarding the complete study: In an earlier analysis of about 560 of the donors, around 290 Gb of sequence data and approximately 100 million unique TCR beta sequences from 180 million or so T cells were reported. An early release covering around 630 HLA-typed donors comprised around 300 gigabases of sequencing data and roughly 86 million unique TCR sequences. Among the roughly 430 genotyped donors, approximately 77% belonged to the genetic ancestry cluster associated with self-reported Caucasian donors. The study was designed to test whether signatures of past pathogen exposure could be identified by cataloging public T cell receptors. The study used immunosequencing to profile the T cell repertoires of under 700 subjects and linked those repertoires to cytomegalovirus serostatus. In addition to the first cohort of 650 to 750 subjects, a separate validation cohort of approximately 120 different subjects was used. To predict cytomegalovirus infection status, the study combined high-throughput TCR immunosequencing, statistical association of individual TCRs with disease status, and machine learning. A later analysis re-analyzed previously published TCR beta repertoires from 550 to 700 donors and added high-resolution HLA genotyping to study TCR occurrence patterns. In the later analysis, no new phenotypic data were used to find candidate immune exposures; instead, reliance was placed on TCR beta sequences and their occurrence across donors. In an earlier analysis of a few hundred of the donors, high-throughput TCR beta sequencing was used to judge whether each TCR beta V gene segment behaved as functional or pseudogenic. Donor age, sex, ethnicity and CMV serostatus were compiled together with the repertoire data. Genome-wide SNP genotypes for about 55% of the roughly 670 donors were used in a later genetic analysis, which treated that subset as a discovery cohort. All discovery cohort repertoires had been generated on a single sequencing platform. Class I and class II HLA loci were covered by the typing at four-digit resolution. Typing coverage varied by locus: roughly 629-640 donors for A, B, C, DRB1 and DQB1; more than 500 for DQA1; around 570 for DPA1; around 450 for DPB1. Roughly five DR-DQ haplotypes were handled as single units for association and clustering because linkage in the cohort was strong. Among 398 genotyped donors of the cohort, an average of approximately 250,000 unique TCR beta nucleotide sequences were sequenced per donor, approximately 20% of them non-productive. Beyond this particular receptor, the publication reports: Most TCR sequences were seen in very few donors, while some public TCRs were found in many individuals. A later genetic analysis reported fewer N-insertions in productive TCRs among donors in an Asian-associated ancestry cluster than the 666-donor mean. Cytomegalovirus status was reported to be diagnosed by the classifier with high specificity and sensitivity in both the original and validation cohorts. The sequencing pipeline was judged likely to have produced a cluster of highly shared sequence variants as a technical artifact. When HLA alleles, especially DR and DQ, strongly co-occurred, TCR associations were difficult to assign to individual alleles. A later analysis reported that several top co-occurrence clusters appeared linked to parvovirus B19, influenza, CMV and Epstein-Barr virus. V-gene and J-gene trimming of TCR beta chains was associated with a missense DCLRE1C variant in a later genetic analysis, and the association was replicated in an independent cohort. Because some donors lacked HLA typing at each locus, the association tests relied only on the typed subset. At a false discovery rate of 0.05, a later analysis linked approximately 18,000 TCR beta sequences to specific HLA alleles. A total of 150 to 200 TCR beta chains were listed by the study as associated with cytomegalovirus. According to the authors, the approach could potentially be generalized to other disease states and immunological phenotypes. Because counts were too low, 15 to 20 rarely observed V segments, including chromosome 9 orphons, were excluded from the earlier analysis of several hundred of the donors. A later analysis found that HLA-associated TCR beta chains were more clonally expanded and had lower generation probabilities than equally common non-associated chains. In a later analysis, the rate of TCR association differed among HLA loci, with DRB1 alleles having the most associated TCRs and HLA-C alleles having the fewest. The only immune exposure information available for the cohort was CMV serostatus. The presence/absence analyses assumed that sequencing depth was roughly uniform across donors, and that assumption may not be true. Some IMGT-functional V segments, including TRBV6-2 and TRBV6-3, could not be distinguished by the 87-base-pair reads and were therefore excluded. Linkage disequilibrium might explain the correlated functional status among segregating V segments, but an unknown experimental factor could not be excluded. A few of the identified cytomegalovirus-associated TCR beta chains were confirmed in vitro to be specific for cytomegalovirus antigens. A later analysis found that most CMV-associated TCR beta chains appeared HLA-restricted, with HLA associations seemingly driven largely by CMV exposure. In an earlier analysis of 500 to 650 of the donors, most TCR beta V segments appeared in productive rearrangements about 87% or about 30% of the time, broadly matching IMGT annotations. The cohort was sequenced for TCR beta chains only, and without alpha or paired-chain data the features that could be detected were limited. A further reported finding was that TCR beta sequences accurately predicted the HLA-A and HLA-B alleles for most subjects in the first cohort.

Libraries were constructed by the immunoSEQ multiplex PCR assay. The multiplex PCR relied on a mix of 60 forward primers for TCR Vbeta segments and 13 reverse primers for TCR Jbeta segments. A multiplex PCR assay on genomic DNA amplified the CDR3 region of rearranged TCR beta genes. Amplified TCR beta libraries were sequenced as 87-base-pair reads on the Illumina HiSeq System. Per the original workflow: Across the 666 repertoires, a later analysis counted tens of millions of unique TCR beta chains, 8.5 million to 12 million of which were shared by at least two donors. Raw reads were error-corrected and collapsed into unique sequences by a nearest-neighbor algorithm in which closely related sequences were merged to remove PCR and sequencing errors. Alignment of CDR3 sequences to IMGT reference sequences was used to assign V, D and J gene segments. Each retained sequence needed at least a six-nucleotide match to both a V gene segment and a J gene segment. A rearrangement counted as productive if the CDR3 had no stop codons and remained in frame with V and J, and every other rearrangement counted as non-productive. CDR3 was defined according to IMGT convention as the region running from the second conserved V-encoded cysteine to the conserved J-encoded phenylalanine. The earlier analysis of about 590 of the donors excluded sequences that lacked an unambiguous match to a single V gene segment. An earlier analysis of 500 to 700 of the donors classified V segments as functional when productive rearrangements were above 56.7% and as segregating when the standard deviation between donors was above 5%. To diagnose cytomegalovirus status from the catalog of TCR beta chain sequences, a statistical classification framework was built. In a later analysis, TCR nucleotide sequences were compared against IMGT/GENE-DB human TR gene sequences so that V and J genes could be assigned. Using the TCRdist pipeline, a later analysis assigned CDR3 sequences along with most-parsimonious VDJ recombination scenarios. A later analysis defined each TCR beta chain by its CDR3 amino acid sequence plus V-gene family, and excluded reads lacking a unique V-gene family. A later analysis removed 450 to 600 highly shared, low-generation-probability nucleotide sequences to deal with suspected cross-contamination and a sequencing artifact. In a later analysis, a clonal expansion index for each public chain was calculated from normalized within-repertoire ranks of inferred template counts. In a later analysis, generation probabilities were computed with a VDJ recombination model fitted to out-of-frame rearrangements, and the resulting probabilities were checked against IGoR. A later analysis scored TCR-TCR, TCR-HLA and TCR-CMV co-occurrence with hypergeometric tests, applying a repertoire-size bias correction to TCR pairs. A later analysis estimated false discovery rates by permuting HLA or CMV assignments 20 times. In a later analysis, co-occurring TCRs were grouped using DBSCAN, and TCRdist sequence similarity was added for clustering within HLA-allele-positive subsets. Repertoires with fewer than 30,000 or more than 120,000 public chains were left out of co-occurrence clustering, as were a handful of repertoires with anomalous nucleotide sharing. Not all clones reach the TCRdb copy of this immuneACCESS table, which keeps in-frame sequences only. Checked studies attribute under half of the gap to unresolved V genes and leave the rest unexplained. The V and J calls and clone size are taken from that table; D and trimming were inferred from the DNA. Here the sample has around 220,000 clones; less than 80% occur a single time. 0.2% to 0.25% of the sample belongs to the ten largest clones.

With regard to this clone: Its antigen is unknown. Base qualities are not provided; no much larger clone lies one nucleotide away.

In total, roughly 670 healthy bone marrow donors made up the cohort. At the time of sampling, every cohort member was nominally healthy, though immune exposures that went unrecorded were likely present. The donor tested CMV seronegative and was one of the 352 seronegative cohort members. Every donor gave a peripheral blood sample, and the peripheral blood mononuclear cells from that sample were used for TCR beta sequencing. Genomic DNA was extracted from the blood cell samples with the Qiagen DNeasy Blood Extraction Kit. In the germline V gene, CDR1 corresponds to SGHAT and CDR2 to FQNNGV. The junction shows trimming of 1 base on V and 2 bases on J, plus 4 bases between the germline ends. The CDR3 runs 13 residues from the cysteine to the phenylalanine. Only the CDR3 portion is preserved as DNA: 39 bases, with reading frame beginning at the first base.

Sequencing used PBMCs. Recombination connected TRBV11-2 to TRBJ2-3; no confident D gene assignment can be made. This receptor was taken from a girl aged 2 to 9 in good health and CMV-seronegative. For the CDR3, the sequence is CASSLAYTDTQYF. The nucleotide sequence reads TGTGCCAGCAGCTTAGCGTACACAGATACGCAGTATTTT.